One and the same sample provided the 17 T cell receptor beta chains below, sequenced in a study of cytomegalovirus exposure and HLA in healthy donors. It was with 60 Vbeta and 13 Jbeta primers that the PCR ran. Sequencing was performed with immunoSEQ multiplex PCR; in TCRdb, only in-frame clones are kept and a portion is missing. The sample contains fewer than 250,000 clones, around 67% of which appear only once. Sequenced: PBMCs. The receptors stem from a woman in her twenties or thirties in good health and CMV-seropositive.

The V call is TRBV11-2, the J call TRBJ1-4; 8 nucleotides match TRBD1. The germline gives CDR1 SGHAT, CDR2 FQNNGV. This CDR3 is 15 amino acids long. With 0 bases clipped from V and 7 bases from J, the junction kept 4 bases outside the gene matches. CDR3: CASSLEAGGFEKLFF. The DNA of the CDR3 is TGTGCCAGCAGCTTAGAAGCAGGGGGCTTTGAAAAACTGTTTTTT.

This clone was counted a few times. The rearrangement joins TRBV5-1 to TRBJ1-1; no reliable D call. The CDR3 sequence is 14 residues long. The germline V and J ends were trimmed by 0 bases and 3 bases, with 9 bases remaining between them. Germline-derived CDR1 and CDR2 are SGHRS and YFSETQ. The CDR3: CASSLVSEDTEAFF. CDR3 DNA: TGCGCCAGCAGCTTGGTTTCGGAGGACACTGAAGCTTTCTTT.

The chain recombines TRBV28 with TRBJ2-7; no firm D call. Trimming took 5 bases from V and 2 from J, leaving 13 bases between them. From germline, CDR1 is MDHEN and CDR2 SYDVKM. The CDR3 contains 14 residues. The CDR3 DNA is TGTGCCAGCAGTCCTTTGGAGCGCGCCTACGAGCAGTACTTC. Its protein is CASSPLERAYEQYF.

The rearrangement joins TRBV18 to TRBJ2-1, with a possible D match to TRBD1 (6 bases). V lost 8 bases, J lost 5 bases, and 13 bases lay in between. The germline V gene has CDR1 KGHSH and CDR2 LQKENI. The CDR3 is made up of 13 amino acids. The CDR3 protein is CASAPSGDNEQFF. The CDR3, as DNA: TGTGCCAGCGCCCCTTCAGGGGACAATGAGCAGTTCTTC.

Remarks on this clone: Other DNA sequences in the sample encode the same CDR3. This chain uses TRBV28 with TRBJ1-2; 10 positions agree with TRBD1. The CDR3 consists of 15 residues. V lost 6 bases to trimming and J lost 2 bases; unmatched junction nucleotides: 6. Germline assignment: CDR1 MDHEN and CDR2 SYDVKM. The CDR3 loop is CASSSPGQGNYGYTF. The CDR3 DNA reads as TGTGCCAGCAGCTCCCCGGGACAGGGGAACTATGGCTACACCTTC.

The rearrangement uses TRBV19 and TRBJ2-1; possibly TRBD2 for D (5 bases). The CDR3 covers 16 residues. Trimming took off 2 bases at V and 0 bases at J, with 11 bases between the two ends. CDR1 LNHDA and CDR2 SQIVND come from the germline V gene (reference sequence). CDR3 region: CASSIRAASSYNEQFF. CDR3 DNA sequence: TGTGCCAGTAGTATAAGAGCGGCGAGCTCCTACAATGAGCAGTTCTTC.

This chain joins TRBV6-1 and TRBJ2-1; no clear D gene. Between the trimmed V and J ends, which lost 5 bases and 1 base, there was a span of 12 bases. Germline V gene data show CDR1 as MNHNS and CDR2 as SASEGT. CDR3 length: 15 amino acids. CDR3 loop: CASSSTRGSYNEQFF. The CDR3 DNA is TGTGCCAGCAGTTCGACTCGCGGATCCTACAATGAGCAGTTCTTC.

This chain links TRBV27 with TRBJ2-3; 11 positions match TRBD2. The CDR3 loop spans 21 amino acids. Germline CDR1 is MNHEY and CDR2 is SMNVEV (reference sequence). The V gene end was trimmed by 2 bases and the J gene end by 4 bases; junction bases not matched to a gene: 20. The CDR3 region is CASSLAVSGRARKKNSDTQYF. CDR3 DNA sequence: TGTGCCAGCAGTTTAGCTGTTAGCGGGAGGGCCAGAAAGAAAAACTCAGATACGCAGTATTTT.

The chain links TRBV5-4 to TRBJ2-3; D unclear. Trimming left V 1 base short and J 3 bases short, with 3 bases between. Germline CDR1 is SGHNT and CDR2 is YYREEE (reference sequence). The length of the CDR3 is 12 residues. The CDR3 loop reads CASSLSTDTQYF. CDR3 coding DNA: TGTGCCAGCAGCTTGTCTACAGATACGCAGTATTTT.

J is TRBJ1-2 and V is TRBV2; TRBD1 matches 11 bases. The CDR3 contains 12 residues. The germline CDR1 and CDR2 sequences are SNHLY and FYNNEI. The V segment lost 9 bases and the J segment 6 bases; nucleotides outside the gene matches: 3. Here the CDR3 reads CARGQGAHGYTF. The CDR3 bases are TGTGCCAGAGGACAGGGGGCCCATGGCTACACCTTC.

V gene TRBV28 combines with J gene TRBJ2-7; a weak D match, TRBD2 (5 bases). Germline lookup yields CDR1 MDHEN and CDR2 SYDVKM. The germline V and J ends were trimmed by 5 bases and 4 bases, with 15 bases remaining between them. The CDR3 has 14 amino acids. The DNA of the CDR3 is TGTGCCAGCAGTACCCGGACTGGAGGATACGAGCAGTACTTC. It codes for CASSTRTGGYEQYF.

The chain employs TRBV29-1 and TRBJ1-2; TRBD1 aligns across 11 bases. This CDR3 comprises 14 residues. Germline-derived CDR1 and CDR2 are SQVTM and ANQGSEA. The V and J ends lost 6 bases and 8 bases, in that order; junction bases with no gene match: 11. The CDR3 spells CSVLYGQGAKGYTF. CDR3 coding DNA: TGCAGCGTCCTCTACGGACAGGGGGCGAAGGGCTACACCTTC.

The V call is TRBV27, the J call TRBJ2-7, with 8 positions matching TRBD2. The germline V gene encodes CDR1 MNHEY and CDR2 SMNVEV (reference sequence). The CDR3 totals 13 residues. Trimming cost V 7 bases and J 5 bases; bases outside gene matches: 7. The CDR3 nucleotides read TGTGCCAGCACCGGGGGGGGGCCCCACGAGCAGTACTTC. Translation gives CASTGGGPHEQYF.

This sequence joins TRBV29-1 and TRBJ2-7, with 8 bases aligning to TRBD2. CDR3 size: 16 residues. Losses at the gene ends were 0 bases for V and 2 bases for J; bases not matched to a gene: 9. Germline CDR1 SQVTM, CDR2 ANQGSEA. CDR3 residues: CSVEDREGRDTYEQYF. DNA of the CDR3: TGCAGCGTTGAAGATCGGGAGGGTAGGGATACCTACGAGCAGTACTTC.

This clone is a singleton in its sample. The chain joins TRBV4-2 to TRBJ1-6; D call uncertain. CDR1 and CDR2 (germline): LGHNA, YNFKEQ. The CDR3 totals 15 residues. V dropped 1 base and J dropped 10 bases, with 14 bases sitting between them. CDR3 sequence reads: CASSQGPLGNSPLHF. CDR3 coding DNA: TGTGCCAGCAGCCAAGGCCCCCTCGGTAACTCACCCCTCCACTTT.

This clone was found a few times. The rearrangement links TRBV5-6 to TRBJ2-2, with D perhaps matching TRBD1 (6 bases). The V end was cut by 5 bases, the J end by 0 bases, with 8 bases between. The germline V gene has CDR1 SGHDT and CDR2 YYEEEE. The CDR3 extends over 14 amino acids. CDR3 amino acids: CASRRTANTGELFF. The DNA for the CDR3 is TGTGCCAGCAGGAGGACAGCGAACACCGGGGAGCTGTTTTTT.

CDR3 sequence: CASSLVGTGGTEAFF. Written as DNA, the CDR3 is TGTGCCAGCAGCTTGGTGGGGACAGGGGGCACTGAAGCTTTCTTT. The V gene is TRBV5-6, the J gene TRBJ1-1, with 11 bases matching TRBD1. Germline-derived CDR1 and CDR2 are SGHDT and YYEEEE. With 0 bases clipped from V and 4 bases from J, the junction kept 2 bases outside the gene matches. The CDR3 consists of 15 residues.